The rows below give T cell receptor beta chains drawn from one sample of a study of blood T cell repertoires in COVID-19. The repertoire was sequenced with immunoSEQ multiplex PCR; TCRdb's copy has only in-frame clones and lacks some. The profile shows 80,000 to 100,000 clones, roughly 80% of them singletons. Sequencing was done on a sample of peripheral blood. The source of these receptors is an older woman with acute or convalescent COVID-19. Both conserved end residues are part of each CDR3.

TRBJ2-3 | TRBV27 | CASSYQTGDTQYF
TRBJ2-7 | TRBV29-1 | CSVGRAGVGLSYEQYF
TRBJ2-3 | TRBV9 | CASSPRGQLPTDTQYF
TRBJ2-7 | TRBV5-1 | CASTVGLGVYEQYF
TRBJ2-7 | TRBV5-1 | CASSLGRASGTYEQYF
TRBJ2-7 | TRBV27 | CASSWLGGSSYEQYF
TRBJ1-6 | TRBV27 | CASSLEVNSPLHF
TRBJ2-1 | TRBV11-3 | CASSYTSYNEQFF
TRBJ2-1 | TRBV29-1 | CSAQGSGGRSNEQFF
TRBJ2-2 | TRBV5-5 | CASSLPGTGPTGELFF
TRBJ1-1 | TRBV5-1 | CASRENRGFAEAFF
TRBJ1-2 | TRBV3-1/TRBV3-2 | CASSQDSYGYTF
TRBJ1-1 | TRBV11-1 | CASSLVDSLTEAFF
TRBJ2-3 | TRBV2 | CASLKRGASTDTQYF
TRBJ2-7 | TRBV7-9 | CASSFTGYEQYF
TRBJ1-4 | TRBV19 | CASSTTGRKSNEKLFF
TRBJ2-1 | TRBV24-1 | CATSDFGPSGSNNEQFF
TRBJ2-5 | TRBV2 | CASSEFRETQYF
TRBJ1-2 | TRBV2 | CASSTRPGGRYGYTF
TRBJ2-2 | TRBV3-1/TRBV3-2 | CASSPLGHTGTGELFF
TRBJ1-1 | TRBV14 | CASSQRTHVGTEAFF
TRBJ1-3 | TRBV10-3 | CATEDRARTGNTIYF
TRBJ2-1 | TRBV6-5 | CASRGTGGWDEQFF
TRBJ2-5 | TRBV3-1/TRBV3-2 | CASSQLAGQETQYF
TRBJ2-7 | TRBV5-4 | CASSFRDRPYEQYF
TRBJ1-2 | TRBV6-4 | CASVRTAYYGYTF
TRBJ1-4 | TRBV2 | CASREGTTALATNEKLFF
TRBJ2-1 | TRBV5-1 | CASSQGQNNEQFF
TRBJ1-2 | TRBV30 | CAFNQGVQGYTF
TRBJ1-5 | TRBV3-1/TRBV3-2 | CALQRADTNQPQHF
TRBJ2-1 | TRBV11-2 | CASSLLRVSEQFF
TRBJ1-2 | TRBV7-2 | CASSSDRDYGYTF
TRBJ1-2 | TRBV5-1 | CASSLEQGARDYGYTF
TRBJ1-6 | TRBV3-1/TRBV3-2 | CASSQDGGSPLHF
TRBJ1-2 | TRBV7-2 | CASSLQGDYGYTF
TRBJ2-1 | TRBV5-1 | CASSFGTVGNEQFF
TRBJ1-1 | TRBV4-2 | CASSQEQAPNTEAFF